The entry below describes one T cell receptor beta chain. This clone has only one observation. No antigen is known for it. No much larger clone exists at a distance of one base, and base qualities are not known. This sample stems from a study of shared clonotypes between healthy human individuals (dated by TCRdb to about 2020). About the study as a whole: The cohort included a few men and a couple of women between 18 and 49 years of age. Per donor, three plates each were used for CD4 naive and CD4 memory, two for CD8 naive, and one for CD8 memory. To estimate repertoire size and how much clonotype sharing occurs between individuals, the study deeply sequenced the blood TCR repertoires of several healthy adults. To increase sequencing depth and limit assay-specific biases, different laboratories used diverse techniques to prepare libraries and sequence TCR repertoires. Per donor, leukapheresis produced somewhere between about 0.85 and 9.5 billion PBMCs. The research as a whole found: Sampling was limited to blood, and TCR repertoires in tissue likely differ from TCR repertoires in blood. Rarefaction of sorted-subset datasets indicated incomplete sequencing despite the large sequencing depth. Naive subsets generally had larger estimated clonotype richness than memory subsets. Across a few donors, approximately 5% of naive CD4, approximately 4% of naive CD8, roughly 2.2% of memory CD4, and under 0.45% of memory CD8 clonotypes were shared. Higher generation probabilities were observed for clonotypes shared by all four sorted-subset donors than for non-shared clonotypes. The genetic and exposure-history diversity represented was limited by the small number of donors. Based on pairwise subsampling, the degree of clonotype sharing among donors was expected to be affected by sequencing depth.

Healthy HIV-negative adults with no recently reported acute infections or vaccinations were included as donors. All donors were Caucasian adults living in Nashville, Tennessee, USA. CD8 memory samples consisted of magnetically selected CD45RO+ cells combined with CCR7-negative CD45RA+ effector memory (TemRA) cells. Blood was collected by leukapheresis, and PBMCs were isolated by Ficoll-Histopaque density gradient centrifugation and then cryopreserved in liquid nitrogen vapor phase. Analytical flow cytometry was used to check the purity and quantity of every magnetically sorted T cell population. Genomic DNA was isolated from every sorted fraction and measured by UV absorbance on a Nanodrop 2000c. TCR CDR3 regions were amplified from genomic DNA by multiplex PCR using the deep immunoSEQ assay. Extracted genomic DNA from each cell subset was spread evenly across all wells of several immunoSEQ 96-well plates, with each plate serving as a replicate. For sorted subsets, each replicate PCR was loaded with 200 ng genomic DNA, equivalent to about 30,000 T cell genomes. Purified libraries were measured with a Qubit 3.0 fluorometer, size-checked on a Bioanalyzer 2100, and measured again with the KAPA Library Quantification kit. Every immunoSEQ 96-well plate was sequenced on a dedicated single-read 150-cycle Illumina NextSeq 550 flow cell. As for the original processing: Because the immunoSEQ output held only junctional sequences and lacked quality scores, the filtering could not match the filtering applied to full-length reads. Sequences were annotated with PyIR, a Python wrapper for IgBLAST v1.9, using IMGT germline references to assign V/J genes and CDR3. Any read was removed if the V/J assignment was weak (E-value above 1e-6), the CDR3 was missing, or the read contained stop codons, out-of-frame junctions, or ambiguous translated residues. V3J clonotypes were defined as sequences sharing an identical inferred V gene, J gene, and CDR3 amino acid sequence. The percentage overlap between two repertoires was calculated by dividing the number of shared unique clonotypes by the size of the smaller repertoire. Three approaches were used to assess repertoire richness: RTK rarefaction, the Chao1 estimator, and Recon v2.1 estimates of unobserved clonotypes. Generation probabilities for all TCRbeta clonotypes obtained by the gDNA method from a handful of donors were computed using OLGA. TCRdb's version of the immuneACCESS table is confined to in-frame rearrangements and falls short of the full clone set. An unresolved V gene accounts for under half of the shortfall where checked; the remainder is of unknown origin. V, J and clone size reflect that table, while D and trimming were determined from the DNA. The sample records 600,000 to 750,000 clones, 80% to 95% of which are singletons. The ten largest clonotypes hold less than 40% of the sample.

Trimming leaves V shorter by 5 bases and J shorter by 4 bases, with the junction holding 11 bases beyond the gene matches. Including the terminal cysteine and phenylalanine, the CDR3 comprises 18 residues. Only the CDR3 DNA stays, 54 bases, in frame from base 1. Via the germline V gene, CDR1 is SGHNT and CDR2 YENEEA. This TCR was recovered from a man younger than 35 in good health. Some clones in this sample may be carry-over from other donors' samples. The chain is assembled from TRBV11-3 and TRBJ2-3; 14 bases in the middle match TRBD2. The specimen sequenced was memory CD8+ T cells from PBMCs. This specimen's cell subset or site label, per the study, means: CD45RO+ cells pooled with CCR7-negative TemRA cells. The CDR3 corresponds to CASSPGTSGSWGPDTQYF. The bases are TGTGCCAGCAGCCCCGGGACTAGCGGGAGCTGGGGTCCAGATACGCAGTATTTT.